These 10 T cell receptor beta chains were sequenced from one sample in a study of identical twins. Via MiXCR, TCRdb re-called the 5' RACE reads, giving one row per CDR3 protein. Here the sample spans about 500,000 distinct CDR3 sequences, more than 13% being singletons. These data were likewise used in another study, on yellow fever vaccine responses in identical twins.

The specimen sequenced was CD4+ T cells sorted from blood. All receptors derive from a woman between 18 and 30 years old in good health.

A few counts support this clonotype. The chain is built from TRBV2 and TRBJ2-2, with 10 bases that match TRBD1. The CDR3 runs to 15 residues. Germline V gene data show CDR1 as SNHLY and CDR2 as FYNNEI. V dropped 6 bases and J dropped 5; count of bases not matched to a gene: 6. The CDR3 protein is CASRMGQGRTGELFF. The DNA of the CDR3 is TGTGCCAGCAGGATGGGACAGGGGAGAACCGGGGAGCTGTTTTTT. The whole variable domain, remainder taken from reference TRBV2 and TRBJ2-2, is EPEVTQTPSHQVTQMGQEVILRCVPISNHLYFYWYRQILGQKVEFLVSFYNNEISEKSEIFDDQFSVERPDGSNFTLKIRSTKLEDSAMYFCASRMGQGRTGELFFGEGSRLTVL.

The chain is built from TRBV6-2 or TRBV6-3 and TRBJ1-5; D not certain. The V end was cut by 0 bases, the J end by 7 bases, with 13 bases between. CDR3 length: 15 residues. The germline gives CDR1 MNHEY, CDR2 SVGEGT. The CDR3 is CASSYSQRGGQPQHF. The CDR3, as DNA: TGTGCCAGCAGTTACTCACAGCGAGGTGGACAGCCCCAGCATTTT.

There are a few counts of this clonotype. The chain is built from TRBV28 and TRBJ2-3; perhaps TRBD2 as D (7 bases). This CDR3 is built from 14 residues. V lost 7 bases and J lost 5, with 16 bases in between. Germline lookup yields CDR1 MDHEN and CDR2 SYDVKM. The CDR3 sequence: CASTTSGGRDTQYF. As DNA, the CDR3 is TGTGCCAGCACCACCTCGGGGGGCAGAGATACGCAGTATTTT.

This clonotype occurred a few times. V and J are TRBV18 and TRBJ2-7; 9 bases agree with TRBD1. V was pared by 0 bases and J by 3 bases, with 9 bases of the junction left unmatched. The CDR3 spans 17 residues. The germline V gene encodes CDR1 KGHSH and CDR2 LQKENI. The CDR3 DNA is TGTGCCAGCTCACCACCACCCCGGACAGGGGTAGACTACGAGCAGTACTTC. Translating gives CASSPPPRTGVDYEQYF.

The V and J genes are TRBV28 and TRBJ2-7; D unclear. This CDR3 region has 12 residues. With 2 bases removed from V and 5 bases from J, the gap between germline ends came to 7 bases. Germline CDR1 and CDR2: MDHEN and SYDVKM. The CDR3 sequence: CASSLMADEQYF. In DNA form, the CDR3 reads TGTGCCAGCAGTTTAATGGCAGACGAGCAGTACTTC. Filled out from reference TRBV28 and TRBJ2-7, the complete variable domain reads DVKVTQSSRYLVKRTGEKVFLECVQDMDHENMFWYRQDPGLGLRLIYFSYDVKMKEKGDIPEGYSVSREKKERFSLILESASTNQTSMYLCASSLMADEQYFGPGTRLTVT.

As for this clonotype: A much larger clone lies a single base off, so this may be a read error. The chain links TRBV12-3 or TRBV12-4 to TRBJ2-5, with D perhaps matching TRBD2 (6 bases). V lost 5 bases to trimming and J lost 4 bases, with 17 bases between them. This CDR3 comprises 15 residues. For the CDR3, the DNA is TGTGCCAGCAGTCCCGAAACTAGCTCCAGAGAGACCCAGTACTTC. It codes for CASSPETSSRETQYF.

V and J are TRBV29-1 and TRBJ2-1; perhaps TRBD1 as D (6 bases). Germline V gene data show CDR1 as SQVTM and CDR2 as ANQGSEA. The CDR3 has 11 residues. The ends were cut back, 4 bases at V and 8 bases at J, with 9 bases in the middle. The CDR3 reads CSVARGHEQFF. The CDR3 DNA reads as TGCAGCGTTGCCAGGGGACATGAGCAGTTCTTC.

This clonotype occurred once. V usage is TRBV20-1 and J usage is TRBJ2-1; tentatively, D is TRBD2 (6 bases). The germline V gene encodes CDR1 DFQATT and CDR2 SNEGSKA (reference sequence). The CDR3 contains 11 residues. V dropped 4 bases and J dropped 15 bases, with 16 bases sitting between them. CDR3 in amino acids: CSATGETRWFF. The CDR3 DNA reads TGCAGTGCTACTGGGGAGACTAGGTGGTTCTTC.

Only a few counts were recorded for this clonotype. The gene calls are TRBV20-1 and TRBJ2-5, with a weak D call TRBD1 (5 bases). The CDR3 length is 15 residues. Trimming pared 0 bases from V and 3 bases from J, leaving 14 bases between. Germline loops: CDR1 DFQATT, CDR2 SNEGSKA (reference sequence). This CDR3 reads CSARDGRAAKETQYF. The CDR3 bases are TGCAGTGCTAGAGATGGCAGGGCTGCAAAAGAGACCCAGTACTTC.

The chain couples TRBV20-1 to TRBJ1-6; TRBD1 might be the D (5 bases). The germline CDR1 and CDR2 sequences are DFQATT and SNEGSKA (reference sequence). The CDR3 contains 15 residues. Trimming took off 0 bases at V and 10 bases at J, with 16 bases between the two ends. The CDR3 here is CSARDFQGGSSPLHF. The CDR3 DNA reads TGCAGTGCTAGAGATTTTCAGGGCGGTTCCTCACCCCTCCACTTT.